The table lists the clone carrying this TCR beta chain with a few counts. The CDR3 extends over 15 amino acids. V shed 1 base and J 2 bases; nucleotides not matched to a gene: 3. CDR1 is LGHNA and CDR2 is YNFKEQ in the germline V gene. Template-switching 5'RACE yielded the TCR cDNA; a universal primer site and UMIs were added in the process. Using its own MiXCR run on the 5' RACE reads, TCRdb lists one record per CDR3 protein. This sample yields under 300,000 distinct CDR3 sequences, of which roughly 6.2% are seen a single time; 1.1% belongs to the top ten. This sample is drawn from a study of T cells after yellow fever vaccination.

Sequencing was performed on CD4+ T cells sorted from PBMCs, taken on the day of the yellow fever booster vaccination. The receptor was isolated from a man aged 30 to 39 who received the YFV17D yellow fever vaccine. The chain links TRBV4-2 to TRBJ2-7; TRBD2 matches 9 bases. The CDR3 DNA is TGTGCCAGCAGCCAAGCGACTAGCGGAACCTACGAGCAGTACTTC. Protein sequence: CASSQATSGTYEQYF.